The 16 T cell receptor beta chains given below trace back to one sample, sequenced in a study of cytomegalovirus exposure and HLA in healthy donors. Amplification used 60 Vbeta primers and 13 Jbeta primers. Clones were read by immunoSEQ multiplex PCR, and TCRdb kept only the in-frame ones, dropping some. This table has around 55,000 clones, 65% to 80% appearing once. Sequencing used PBMCs. The receptors come from a man aged 40-49 years in good health and CMV-seropositive.

This sequence joins TRBV7-9 and TRBJ2-7; 8 bases agree with TRBD1. This CDR3 region has 15 residues. The germline gives CDR1 SEHNR, CDR2 FQNEAQ (reference sequence). The junction had 5 bases not matched to a gene; V was cut back by 4 bases and J by 0 bases. The CDR3 region has the DNA TGTGCCAGCAGCTCCCGGACAGGGAGCTCCTACGAGCAGTACTTC. As protein: CASSSRTGSSYEQYF.

This clone was seen more than once but under ten times. This chain links TRBV6-1 with TRBJ2-3; the match to TRBD2 covers 9 bases. J lost 3 bases, V lost 4 bases, and 2 bases had no gene match. The germline V gene encodes CDR1 MNHNS and CDR2 SASEGT. This CDR3 has 14 amino acids. The CDR3 sequence: CASSGGGATDTQYF. The CDR3, as DNA: TGTGCCAGCAGTGGCGGGGGGGCGACAGATACGCAGTATTTT.

The chain employs TRBV5-1 and TRBJ2-2, with TRBD1 matching over 8 bases. After removal of 7 bases from V and 5 bases from J, the junction contained 7 bases not matched to a gene. Per germline, CDR1 SGHRS and CDR2 YFSETQ. This CDR3 comprises 14 residues. The CDR3 DNA reads as TGCGCCAGCCGGAGGGGGACAGGTACCGGGGAGCTGTTTTTT. This translates into CASRRGTGTGELFF.

V is TRBV5-4 and J is TRBJ1-2; 9 positions agree with TRBD1. The CDR3 runs 14 residues. Trimming at V came to 3 bases and at J to 4 bases, leaving 4 bases not matched to a gene. The germline CDR1 and CDR2 sequences are SGHNT and YYREEE (reference sequence). CDR3 in amino acids: CASSSPGQGYGYTF. Here the CDR3 DNA reads TGTGCCAGCAGCTCCCCGGGACAGGGCTATGGCTACACCTTC.

V is TRBV7-3 and J is TRBJ2-1, with 8 nucleotides matching TRBD2. The CDR3 spans 15 residues. J gave up 6 bases and V 10 bases, and 14 bases lay outside the gene matches. Germline V gene data show CDR1 as SGHTA and CDR2 as FQGTGA. The CDR3 here is CATAVDRAGGNEQFF. The CDR3 coding sequence is TGTGCCACCGCCGTCGACCGGGCGGGGGGCAATGAGCAGTTCTTC.

The V and J genes are TRBV4-2 and TRBJ2-1; unclear D gene. CDR3 length: 16 residues. Germline CDR1 and CDR2: LGHNA and YNFKEQ. The V end lost 4 bases, the J end lost 8 bases, and 21 bases lay between the germline ends. CDR3 DNA: TGTGCCAGCAGCCCCACTACGGGTTCGGCGGTCGATGAGCAGTTCTTC. This sequence encodes CASSPTTGSAVDEQFF.

This clone was observed a handful of times. This chain uses TRBV7-2 with TRBJ1-1; no clear D. V dropped 1 base and J dropped 0 bases, with 12 bases sitting between them. The CDR3 loop spans 16 amino acids. Looked up from germline, CDR1 is SGHTA and CDR2 is FQGNSA. The CDR3 sequence: CASSLGLPGMNTEAFF. CDR3 DNA sequence: TGTGCCAGCAGCTTAGGTCTGCCGGGGATGAACACTGAAGCTTTCTTT. The full variable domain, completed using reference TRBV7-2 and TRBJ1-1, is GAGVSQSPSNKVTEKGKDVELRCDPISGHTALYWYRQSLGQGLEFLIYFQGNSAPDKSGLPSDRFSAERTGGSVSTLTIQRTQQEDSAVYLCASSLGLPGMNTEAFFGQGTRLTVV.

The gene calls are TRBV7-2 and TRBJ2-5; 7 nucleotides align to TRBD1. V lost 0 bases, J lost 5 bases, and 9 bases stayed unmatched. Germline V lookup: CDR1 SGHTA, CDR2 FQGNSA. The CDR3 loop spans 16 amino acids. CDR3: CASSLAGQALGETQYF. CDR3 DNA: TGTGCCAGCAGCTTAGCTGGACAGGCCTTGGGGGAGACCCAGTACTTC.

The chain is built from TRBV5-1 and TRBJ2-7, with 7 bases that match TRBD1. With V trimmed by 7 bases and J by 3 bases, 10 bases remained unmatched. Per the germline V gene, CDR1 is SGHRS and CDR2 is YFSETQ. CDR3 size: 14 residues. The CDR3 spells CASATGTEYYEQYF. The CDR3 bases are TGCGCCAGCGCTACCGGGACAGAGTACTACGAGCAGTACTTC.

V usage is TRBV2 and J usage is TRBJ2-1, with 9 bases lining up with TRBD2. The CDR3 is made up of 15 amino acids. The J segment lost 10 bases and the V segment lost 8 bases, leaving 15 bases of the junction unmatched. Germline CDR1 SNHLY, CDR2 FYNNEI. The CDR3 loop is CASQFLAGGSGEQFF. The DNA of the CDR3 is TGTGCCAGCCAGTTTCTGGCGGGGGGGTCCGGGGAGCAGTTCTTC.

The gene calls are TRBV6-1 and TRBJ1-6, with a weak D call TRBD1 (5 bases). The CDR3 has 13 amino acids. V dropped 3 bases and J dropped 7 bases, with 7 bases sitting between them. Germline-derived CDR1 and CDR2 are MNHNS and SASEGT. For the CDR3, the DNA is TGTGCCAGCAGTGACAGGGAAAATTCACCCCTCCACTTT. Its protein is CASSDRENSPLHF.

This chain links TRBV6-5 with TRBJ1-2; TRBD1 matches at 7 bases. Germline assignment: CDR1 MNHEY and CDR2 SVGAGI. The CDR3 length is 13 residues. With 2 bases clipped from V and 7 bases from J, the junction kept 4 bases outside the gene matches. The CDR3 sequence is CASSYGRGRGYTF. The CDR3 bases are TGTGCCAGCAGTTACGGAAGGGGGCGTGGCTACACCTTC.

The rearrangement links TRBV30 to TRBJ2-6; 12 bases map to TRBD2. The CDR3 contains 19 residues. The germline V gene encodes CDR1 GTSNPN and CDR2 SVGIG (reference sequence). The CDR3 nucleotides are TGTGCGGATGCCGTCCGGCTAGCGGGGGGGCCAACGGGGGCCAACGTCCTGACTTTC. It is translated as CADAVRLAGGPTGANVLTF.

This rearrangement joins TRBV7-3 to TRBJ2-3; no definite D call. CDR1 is SGHTA and CDR2 is FQGTGA in the germline V gene. Trimming took off 8 bases at V and 10 bases at J, with 19 bases between the two ends. The CDR3 is 13 residues long. The CDR3 sequence is CASSFTLADAQYF. CDR3 bases: TGTGCCAGCTCCTTTACCCTGGCCGATGCGCAGTATTTT.

This clone is termed medium-sized. The J gene is TRBJ2-1, the V gene TRBV6-5, with a tentative D call TRBD2 (7 bases). The CDR3 covers 14 residues. V was trimmed by 10 bases and J by 8 bases, leaving 21 bases between them. The germline CDR1 and CDR2 sequences are MNHEY and SVGAGI. DNA for the CDR3: TGTGCCATCGGTTTGGGGGGGGCCGGGTATGAGCAGTTCTTC. Protein product: CAIGLGGAGYEQFF.

The chain uses TRBV9 and TRBJ1-6, with D possibly matching TRBD1 (6 bases). Germline values: CDR1 SGDLS, CDR2 YYNGEE. V was trimmed by 4 bases and J by 6 bases, leaving 14 bases between them. The CDR3 is 15 amino acids. The DNA for the CDR3 is TGTGCCAGCAGCCCGAGGGGGACCCGTAATTCACCCCTCCACTTT. Translated: CASSPRGTRNSPLHF.